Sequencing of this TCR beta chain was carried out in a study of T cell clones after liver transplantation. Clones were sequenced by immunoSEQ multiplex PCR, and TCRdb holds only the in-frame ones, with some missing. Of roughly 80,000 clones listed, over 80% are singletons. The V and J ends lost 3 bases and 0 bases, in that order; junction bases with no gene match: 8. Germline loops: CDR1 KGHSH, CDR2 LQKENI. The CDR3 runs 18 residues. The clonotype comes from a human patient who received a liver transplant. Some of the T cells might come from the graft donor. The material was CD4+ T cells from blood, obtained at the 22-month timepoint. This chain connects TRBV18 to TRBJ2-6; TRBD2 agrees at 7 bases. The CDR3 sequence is CASSPTLGGSSGANVLTF. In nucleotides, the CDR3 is TGTGCCAGCTCACCCACCCTGGGGGGGAGCTCTGGGGCCAACGTCCTGACTTTC. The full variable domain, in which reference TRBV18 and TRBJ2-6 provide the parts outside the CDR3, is NAGVMQNPRHLVRRRGQEARLRCSPMKGHSHVYWYRQLPEEGLKFMVYLQKENIIDESGMPKERFSAEFPKEGPSILRIQQVVRGDSAAYFCASSPTLGGSSGANVLTFGAGSRLTVL.